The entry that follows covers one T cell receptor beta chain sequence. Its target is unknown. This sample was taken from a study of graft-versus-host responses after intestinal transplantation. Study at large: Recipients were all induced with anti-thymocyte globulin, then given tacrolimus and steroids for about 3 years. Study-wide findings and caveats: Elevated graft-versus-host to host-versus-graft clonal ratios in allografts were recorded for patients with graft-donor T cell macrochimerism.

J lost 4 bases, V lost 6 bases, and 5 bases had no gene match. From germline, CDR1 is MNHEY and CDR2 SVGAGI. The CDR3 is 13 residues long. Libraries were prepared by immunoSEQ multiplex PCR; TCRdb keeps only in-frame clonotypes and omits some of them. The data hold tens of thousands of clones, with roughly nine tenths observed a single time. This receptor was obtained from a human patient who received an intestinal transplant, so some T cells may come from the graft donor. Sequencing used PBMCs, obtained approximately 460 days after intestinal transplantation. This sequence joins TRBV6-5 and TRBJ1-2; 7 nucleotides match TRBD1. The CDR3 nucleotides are TGTGCCAGCAGAGTGGACAGGAGCTATGGCTACACCTTC. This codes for CASRVDRSYGYTF.